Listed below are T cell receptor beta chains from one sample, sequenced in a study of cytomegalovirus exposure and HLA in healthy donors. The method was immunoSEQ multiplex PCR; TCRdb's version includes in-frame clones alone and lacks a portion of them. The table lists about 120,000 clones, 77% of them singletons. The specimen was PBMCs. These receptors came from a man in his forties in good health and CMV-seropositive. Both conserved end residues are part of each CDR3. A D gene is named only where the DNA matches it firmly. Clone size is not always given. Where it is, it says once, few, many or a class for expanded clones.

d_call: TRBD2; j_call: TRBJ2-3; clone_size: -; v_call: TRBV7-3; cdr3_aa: CASSSVAGGTDTQYF; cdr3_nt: TGTGCCAGCAGCTCTGTAGCGGGGGGCACAGATACGCAGTATTTT
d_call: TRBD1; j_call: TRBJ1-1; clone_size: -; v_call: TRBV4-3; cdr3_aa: CASSQTTGGWNTEAFF; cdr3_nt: TGCGCCAGCAGCCAAACGACAGGGGGCTGGAACACTGAAGCTTTCTTT
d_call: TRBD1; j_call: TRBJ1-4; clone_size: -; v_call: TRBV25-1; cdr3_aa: CASSDLRDRDNEKLFF; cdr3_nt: TGTGCCAGCAGTGACCTCCGGGACAGGGATAATGAAAAACTGTTTTTT
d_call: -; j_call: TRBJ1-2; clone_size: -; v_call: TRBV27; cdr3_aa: CASSEDTSYGYTF; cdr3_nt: TGTGCCAGCAGTGAGGACACATCCTATGGCTACACCTTC
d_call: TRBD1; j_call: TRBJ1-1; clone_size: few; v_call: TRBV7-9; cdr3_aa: CASSTQGAAEAFF; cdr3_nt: TGTGCCAGCAGCACACAGGGGGCGGCTGAAGCTTTCTTT
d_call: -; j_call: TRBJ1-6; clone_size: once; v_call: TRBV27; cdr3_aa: CASSRGFGSPLHF; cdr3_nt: TGTGCCAGCAGCCGCGGTTTCGGTTCACCCCTCCACTTT
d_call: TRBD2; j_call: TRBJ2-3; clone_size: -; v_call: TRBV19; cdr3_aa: CASSSFLAGGPYTQYF; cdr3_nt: TGTGCCAGTAGTTCCTTCCTAGCGGGGGGGCCATATACGCAGTATTTT
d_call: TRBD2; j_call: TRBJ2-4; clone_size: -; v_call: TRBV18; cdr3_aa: CASSPPGLAGGKNIQYF; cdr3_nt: TGTGCCAGCTCACCACCCGGACTAGCGGGGGGAAAAAACATTCAGTACTTC
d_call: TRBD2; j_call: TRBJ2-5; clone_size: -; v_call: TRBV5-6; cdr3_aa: CASSLAGRGGLETQYF; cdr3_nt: TGTGCCAGCAGCTTGGCCGGGCGGGGGGGCCTTGAGACCCAGTACTTC
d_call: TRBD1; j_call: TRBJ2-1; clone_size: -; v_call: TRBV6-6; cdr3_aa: CASSGAGGRSYNEQFF; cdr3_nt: TGTGCCAGCAGTGGGGCAGGGGGTCGCTCCTACAATGAGCAGTTCTTC
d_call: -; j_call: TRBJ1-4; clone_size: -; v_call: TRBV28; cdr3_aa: CASRTTQREKLFF; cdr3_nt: TGTGCCAGCAGGACTACTCAACGGGAAAAACTGTTTTTT
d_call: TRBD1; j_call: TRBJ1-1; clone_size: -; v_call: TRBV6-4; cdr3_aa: CASSDGDRGESTEAFF; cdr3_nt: TGTGCCAGCAGTGACGGAGACAGGGGCGAGAGTACTGAAGCTTTCTTT
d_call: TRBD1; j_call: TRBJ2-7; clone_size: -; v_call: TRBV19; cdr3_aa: CASTSGTGAHEQYF; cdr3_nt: TGTGCCAGTACTTCCGGGACAGGGGCTCACGAGCAGTACTTC
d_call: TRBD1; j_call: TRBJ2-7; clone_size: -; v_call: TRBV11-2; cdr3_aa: CASSKAGQGYEQYF; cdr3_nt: TGTGCCAGCAGCAAAGCGGGACAGGGCTACGAGCAGTACTTC
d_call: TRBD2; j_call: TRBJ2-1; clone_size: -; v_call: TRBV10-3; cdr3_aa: CAISESRTSGGDEQFF; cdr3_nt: TGTGCCATCAGTGAGTCTAGGACTAGCGGGGGAGATGAGCAGTTCTTC
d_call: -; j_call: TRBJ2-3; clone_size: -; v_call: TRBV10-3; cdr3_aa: CAISDFGAETDTQYF; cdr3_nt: TGTGCCATCAGTGACTTCGGTGCGGAAACAGATACGCAGTATTTT
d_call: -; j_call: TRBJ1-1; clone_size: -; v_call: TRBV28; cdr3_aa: CASSASDRGNTEAFF; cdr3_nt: TGTGCCAGCAGTGCCTCGGACCGGGGGAACACTGAAGCTTTCTTT
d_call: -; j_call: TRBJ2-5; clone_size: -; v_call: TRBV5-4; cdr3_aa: CASRDVGGETQYF; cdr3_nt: TGTGCCAGCAGAGACGTCGGGGGAGAGACCCAGTACTTC
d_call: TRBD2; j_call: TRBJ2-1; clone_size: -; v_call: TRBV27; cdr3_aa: CASSFSSGGSIYNEQFF; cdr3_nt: TGTGCCAGCAGTTTTAGTAGCGGGGGCTCTATCTACAATGAGCAGTTCTTC
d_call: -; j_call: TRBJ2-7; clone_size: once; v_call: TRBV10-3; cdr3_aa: CAISELADSYEQYF; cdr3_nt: TGTGCCATCAGTGAACTAGCCGATTCCTACGAGCAGTACTTC
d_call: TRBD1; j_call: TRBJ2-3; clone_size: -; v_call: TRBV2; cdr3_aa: CASIEYAGTGGADTQYF; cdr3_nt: TGTGCCAGCATTGAGTACGCCGGGACAGGGGGAGCAGATACGCAGTATTTT
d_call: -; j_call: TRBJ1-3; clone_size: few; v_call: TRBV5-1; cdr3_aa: CASSPTAYSGNTIYF; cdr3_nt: TGCGCCAGCAGCCCGACAGCGTACTCTGGAAACACCATATATTTT
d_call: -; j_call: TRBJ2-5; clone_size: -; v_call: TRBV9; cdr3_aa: CASSVAVFGDGGGPQETQYF; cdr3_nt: TGTGCCAGCAGCGTAGCCGTATTTGGGGATGGCGGGGGCCCCCAAGAGACCCAGTACTTC
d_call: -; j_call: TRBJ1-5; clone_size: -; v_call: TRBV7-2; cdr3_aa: CASSLVQGMDQPQHF; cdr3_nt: TGTGCCAGCAGCTTAGTACAGGGAATGGATCAGCCCCAGCATTTT
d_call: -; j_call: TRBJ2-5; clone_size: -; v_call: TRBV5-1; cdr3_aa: CASSLGQTQETQYF; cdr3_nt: TGCGCCAGCAGCTTGGGGCAGACACAAGAGACCCAGTACTTC
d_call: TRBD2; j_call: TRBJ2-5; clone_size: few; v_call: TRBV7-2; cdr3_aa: CASSSAGGFETQYF; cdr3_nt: TGTGCCAGCAGCTCGGCGGGGGGATTTGAGACCCAGTACTTC
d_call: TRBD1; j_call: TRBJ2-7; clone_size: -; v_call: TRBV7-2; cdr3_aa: CASSLYRGYEQYF; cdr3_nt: TGTGCCAGCAGCTTATACAGGGGATACGAGCAGTACTTC
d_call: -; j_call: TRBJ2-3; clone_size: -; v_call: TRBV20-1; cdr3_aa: CSAPGDTQYF; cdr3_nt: TGCAGTGCCCCGGGGGATACGCAGTATTTT
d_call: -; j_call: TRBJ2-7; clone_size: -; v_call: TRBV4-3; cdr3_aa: CASSQDPLVTYEQYF; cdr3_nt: TGCGCCAGCAGCCAAGACCCGTTAGTGACCTACGAGCAGTACTTC
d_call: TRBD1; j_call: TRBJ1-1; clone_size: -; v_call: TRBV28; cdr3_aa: CASSRTGQGRGTEAFF; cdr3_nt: TGTGCCAGCAGTCGTACCGGACAGGGCAGAGGCACTGAAGCTTTCTTT
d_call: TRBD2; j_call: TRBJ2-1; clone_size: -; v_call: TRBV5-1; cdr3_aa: CASSIRGGLNEQFF; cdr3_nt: TGCGCCAGCAGCATCCGGGGGGGCCTTAATGAGCAGTTCTTC
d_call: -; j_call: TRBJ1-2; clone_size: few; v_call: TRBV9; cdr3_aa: CASSPTSGFGYTF; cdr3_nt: TGTGCCAGCAGCCCCACGTCCGGGTTTGGCTACACCTTC
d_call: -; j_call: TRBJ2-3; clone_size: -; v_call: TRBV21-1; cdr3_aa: CASSKISPVPSTGTDSADTQYF; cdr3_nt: TGTGCCAGCAGCAAAATCTCCCCAGTCCCATCTACCGGGACAGATTCTGCAGATACGCAGTATTTT
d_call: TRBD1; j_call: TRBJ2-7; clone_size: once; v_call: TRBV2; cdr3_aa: CASNLGQGSYEQYF; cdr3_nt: TGTGCCAGCAATCTTGGACAGGGTTCCTACGAGCAGTACTTC
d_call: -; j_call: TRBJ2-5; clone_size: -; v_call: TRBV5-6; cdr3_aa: CASSEQATAQYF; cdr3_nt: TGTGCCAGCAGCGAACAAGCGACTGCCCAGTACTTC
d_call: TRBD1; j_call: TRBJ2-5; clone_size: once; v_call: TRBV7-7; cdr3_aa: CASSLTGGETQYF; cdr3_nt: TGTGCTAGCAGCTTAACAGGGGGTGAGACCCAGTACTTC
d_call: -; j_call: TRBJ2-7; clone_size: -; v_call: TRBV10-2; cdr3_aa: CASRSRGYEQYF; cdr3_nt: TGCGCCAGCAGAAGCAGAGGCTACGAGCAGTACTTC
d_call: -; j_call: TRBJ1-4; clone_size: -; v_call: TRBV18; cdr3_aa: CASSPLADGGEKLFF; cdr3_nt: TGTGCCAGCTCACCACTAGCAGACGGGGGGGAAAAACTGTTTTTT
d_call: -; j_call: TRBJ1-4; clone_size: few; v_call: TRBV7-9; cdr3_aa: CASSLGAWEKLFF; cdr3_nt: TGTGCCAGCAGCTTAGGCGCGTGGGAAAAACTGTTTTTT
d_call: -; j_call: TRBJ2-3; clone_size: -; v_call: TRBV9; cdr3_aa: CASSALGLGLADTQYF; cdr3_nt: TGTGCCAGCAGCGCCCTGGGGCTAGGGTTGGCAGATACGCAGTATTTT
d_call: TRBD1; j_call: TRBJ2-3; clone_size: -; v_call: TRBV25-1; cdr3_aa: CASRQGSIHTQYF; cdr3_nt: TGTGCCAGCAGACAGGGGAGTATTCATACGCAGTATTTT